This entry lists 31 T cell receptor beta chains sequenced from one sample in a study of Ad26.COV2.S vaccination and SARS-CoV-2 variants. Treatment given: some 20 received Ad26.COV2.S at low or high dose, single or two shots; 5 received placebo; per-sample allocation not given. The investigators took samples on day 63 after the first vaccine or placebo injection. The assay was immunoSEQ multiplex PCR, and TCRdb's table has in-frame clones only and misses some. The sample lists about 350,000 clones, approximately 90% occurring once. Here the sequenced sample was peripheral blood, taken in a trial of Ad26.COV2.S vaccine versus placebo. These receptor sequences come from a person between 18 and 65 years old who received the Ad26.COV2.S COVID-19 vaccine or a placebo.

This clone has only a few counts. The chain carries TRBV2 and TRBJ2-7, with 10 bases identical to TRBD2. V dropped 2 bases and J dropped 5; count of bases not matched to a gene: 6. The CDR3 is 15 amino acids. CDR1 is SNHLY, CDR2 FYNNEI, per germline. CDR3 DNA: TGTGCCAGCAGTGAAACGCTAGCGGGGGCGAACGAGCAGTACTTC. Amino acids: CASSETLAGANEQYF.

The chain links TRBV4-1 to TRBJ2-7; TRBD2 is a possible D gene (5 bases). The V end was cut by 1 base, the J end by 2 bases, with 12 bases between. This CDR3 contains 15 residues. Germline CDR1 is MGHRA and CDR2 is YSYEKL. The CDR3 protein is CASSQGTGLAYEQYF. CDR3 nucleotide sequence: TGCGCCAGCAGCCAAGGGACGGGATTAGCCTACGAGCAGTACTTC.

This sequence joins TRBV7-2 and TRBJ1-4; unclear D gene. The CDR3 loop spans 14 amino acids. The V end was cut by 3 bases, the J end by 2 bases, with 7 bases between. Germline CDR1 is SGHTA and CDR2 is FQGNSA. CDR3 bases: TGTGCCAGCAGCTTCGGGGTCACTAATGAAAAACTGTTTTTT. It encodes CASSFGVTNEKLFF.

This chain uses TRBV7-9 with TRBJ2-7; D possibly corresponds to TRBD1 (5 bases). The CDR3 runs to 14 residues. Between the trimmed V and J ends, which lost 4 bases and 0 bases, there was a span of 10 bases. Germline values: CDR1 SEHNR, CDR2 FQNEAQ (reference sequence). The CDR3 is CASSSRTLSYEQYF. In nucleotides, the CDR3 is TGTGCCAGCAGCTCGAGGACACTCTCCTACGAGCAGTACTTC.

This clone has only a few counts. This rearrangement joins TRBV3-1 (or the pseudogene TRBV3-2) to TRBJ2-7; the D is unclear. CDR1 and CDR2 (germline): LGHDT, YNNKEL (reference sequence). The V and J ends lost 4 bases and 4 bases respectively, with 14 bases between them. This CDR3 spans 14 amino acids. In DNA, the CDR3 is TGTGCCAGCAGCCGAGCGAGTTGGCCTTACGAGCAGTACTTC. Amino acid sequence: CASSRASWPYEQYF.

This CDR3 is CASSPRRDTVGLDYGYTF. The CDR3 DNA reads TGTGCCAGCAGCCCCCGCCGGGACACCGTAGGCCTCGACTATGGCTACACCTTC. V and J are TRBV27 and TRBJ1-2, with a weak D call TRBD1 (6 bases). The V end was cut by 6 bases, the J end by 3 bases, with 26 bases between. The CDR3 covers 18 residues. The germline gives CDR1 MNHEY, CDR2 SMNVEV (reference sequence).

The chain has TRBV4-1 and TRBJ1-1; D perhaps matches TRBD1 (5 bases). Trimming left V 0 bases short and J 3 bases short, with 8 bases between. The CDR3 loop spans 14 amino acids. Germline assignment: CDR1 MGHRA and CDR2 YSYEKL. In nucleotides, the CDR3 is TGCGCCAGCAGCCAAGATCTAGGGGACACTGAAGCTTTCTTT. Translated, it gives CASSQDLGDTEAFF.

The gene calls are TRBV5-1 and TRBJ2-1; 7 bases line up with TRBD1. Germline values: CDR1 SGHRS, CDR2 YFSETQ. Trimming removed 2 bases from V and 5 bases from J; junction bases left unmatched: 10. This CDR3 has 16 amino acids. CDR3 coding DNA: TGCGCCAGCAGCTTTACACAGGGGTTCGAGGACAATGAGCAGTTCTTC. Residues: CASSFTQGFEDNEQFF. Using reference TRBV5-1 and TRBJ2-1 for the parts outside the CDR3, the full variable domain is KAGVTQTPRYLIKTRGQQVTLSCSPISGHRSVSWYQQTPGQGLQFLFEYFSETQRNKGNFPGRFSGRQFSNSRSEMNVSTLELGDSALYLCASSFTQGFEDNEQFFGPGTRLTVL.

Concerning this clone: The same CDR3 also results from other DNA sequences found in this sample. The V and J genes are TRBV20-1 and TRBJ2-7, with 7 bases lining up with TRBD2. CDR1 DFQATT and CDR2 SNEGSKA come from the germline V gene (reference sequence). The length of the CDR3 is 11 residues. The trim removed 6 bases at V and 4 bases at J, leaving 3 bases unmatched. The CDR3: CSASGGYEQYF. CDR3 in DNA: TGCAGTGCCTCCGGGGGGTACGAGCAGTACTTC.

The V and J genes are TRBV18 and TRBJ1-1; D may be TRBD1 (5 bases). Germline loops: CDR1 KGHSH, CDR2 LQKENI. V was clipped by 2 bases and J by 1 base, with 14 bases between them. The CDR3 is made up of 16 amino acids. CDR3 sequence: CASSPSRGVKNTEAFF. The CDR3 region has the DNA TGTGCCAGCTCACCATCCCGGGGGGTGAAGAACACTGAAGCTTTCTTT.

The chain recombines TRBV4-1 with TRBJ2-5; 9 bases are a match to TRBD2. The CDR3 has 15 residues. With 4 bases clipped from V and 2 bases from J, the junction kept 5 bases outside the gene matches. The germline gives CDR1 MGHRA, CDR2 YSYEKL. The CDR3, as DNA: TGCGCCAGCAGCCGACTGACTAGCGGACAAGAGACCCAGTACTTC. Translating gives CASSRLTSGQETQYF.

This rearrangement joins TRBV20-1 to TRBJ2-3; no clear D gene. The ends were cut back, 6 bases at V and 1 base at J, with 14 bases in the middle. The CDR3 loop spans 14 amino acids. Germline V gene lookup returns CDR1 DFQATT and CDR2 SNEGSKA (reference sequence). The CDR3 loop reads CSASFFVGTDTQYF. The CDR3 DNA sequence: TGCAGTGCCAGTTTTTTTGTTGGCACAGATACGCAGTATTTT.

This chain joins TRBV4-1 and TRBJ2-1, with D maybe TRBD2 (6 bases). This CDR3 contains 18 residues. The germline V and J ends were trimmed by 2 bases and 3 bases, with 20 bases remaining between them. From germline, CDR1 is MGHRA and CDR2 YSYEKL. CDR3 DNA sequence: TGCGCCAGCAGCCAACTAGTTTTGGCGGGAACGAACTACAATGAGCAGTTCTTC. Its protein product is CASSQLVLAGTNYNEQFF.

The chain is built from TRBV23-1 and TRBJ2-2; D perhaps matches TRBD2 (6 bases). TRBV23-1 is an open reading frame whose function is uncertain. The V and J ends lost 2 bases and 6 bases respectively, with 19 bases between them. The CDR3 sequence is 17 residues long. CDR3 DNA: TGCGCCAGCAGTCAAGTCCTCTGGGCGGGGAAGCCCGGGGAGCTGTTTTTT. Translated: CASSQVLWAGKPGELFF.

The chain has TRBV15 and TRBJ1-2, with 7 bases that match TRBD1. The V gene end was trimmed by 5 bases and the J gene end by 2 bases; junction bases not matched to a gene: 2. The germline CDR1 and CDR2 sequences are LNHNV and YYDKDF (reference sequence). The CDR3 contains 13 residues. The CDR3 sequence is CATSPGQNYGYTF. The DNA for the CDR3 is TGTGCCACCAGCCCGGGACAGAACTATGGCTACACCTTC.

J is TRBJ1-2 and V is TRBV2; 8 bases are shared with TRBD1. After removal of 7 bases from V and 5 bases from J, the junction contained 9 bases not matched to a gene. The germline V gene encodes CDR1 SNHLY and CDR2 FYNNEI. The CDR3 extends over 14 amino acids. The DNA of the CDR3 is TGTGCCAGCACCGCGGGACAGGACTTGTATGGCTACACCTTC. This gives the protein CASTAGQDLYGYTF.

This clone has a count of ten or more. This sequence joins TRBV4-2 and TRBJ2-2; D is ambiguous. V lost 6 bases, J lost 1 base, and 18 bases lay in between. The V gene's germline CDR1 is LGHNA and CDR2 YNFKEQ. CDR3 length equals 17 residues. This CDR3 is CASSSVSRTMNTGELFF. Written as DNA, the CDR3 is TGTGCCAGCAGTTCGGTGTCCAGGACCATGAACACCGGGGAGCTGTTTTTT.

The gene calls are TRBV18 and TRBJ2-7; unclear D gene. Germline V gives CDR1 KGHSH, CDR2 LQKENI. The CDR3 has 15 amino acids. The germline V and J ends were trimmed by 0 bases and 2 bases, with 11 bases remaining between them. The CDR3 sequence: CASSPPGYSAYEQYF. The CDR3 nucleotides read TGTGCCAGCTCACCACCGGGTTATTCTGCCTACGAGCAGTACTTC. Variable domain in full (rest from reference TRBV18 and TRBJ2-7): NAGVMQNPRHLVRRRGQEARLRCSPMKGHSHVYWYRQLPEEGLKFMVYLQKENIIDESGMPKERFSAEFPKEGPSILRIQQVVRGDSAAYFCASSPPGYSAYEQYFGPGTRLTVT.

This clone has just a few counts. The chain combines TRBV19 with TRBJ2-7; possibly TRBD1 or TRBD2 for D (5 bases each). Trimming removed 5 bases from V and 1 base from J, with 18 bases in between. CDR1 is LNHDA, CDR2 SQIVND, per germline (reference sequence). The CDR3 loop spans 16 amino acids. CDR3 loop: CASSEGNLALSYEQYF. The CDR3 DNA reads as TGTGCCAGTAGTGAGGGGAACCTCGCCCTTTCCTACGAGCAGTACTTC.

V is TRBV5-6 and J is TRBJ1-2; a weak D match, TRBD1 (5 bases). CDR1 and CDR2 (germline): SGHDT, YYEEEE. V was clipped by 6 bases and J by 8 bases, with 17 bases between them. The CDR3 totals 13 residues. CDR3 DNA sequence: TGTGCCAGCACCCTGGGGGGTGAAGGAGGCTACACCTTC. It yields the protein CASTLGGEGGYTF.

The V call is TRBV21-1, the J call TRBJ2-7; the table's D call of TRBD1 was not tested on the DNA. TRBV21-1 is classified as a pseudogene. CDR3 length: 19 amino acids. The CDR3, as DNA: TGTGCCAGCAGCAAAGGATTAGGACAGGGGTCCATAAATCCCTACGAGCAGTACTTC. Translating gives CASSKGLGQGSINPYEQYF.

The chain couples TRBV7-2 to TRBJ1-6; unclear D gene. The length of the CDR3 is 13 residues. From germline, CDR1 is SGHTA and CDR2 FQGNSA. The germline V and J ends were trimmed by 3 bases and 8 bases, with 8 bases remaining between them. Here the CDR3 reads CASSFGRDSPLHF. Written as DNA, the CDR3 is TGTGCCAGCAGCTTTGGAAGGGATTCACCCCTCCACTTT.

This clone occurred a few times. The chain joins TRBV2 to TRBJ2-4; 7 bases align to TRBD1. V dropped 4 bases and J dropped 10; count of bases not matched to a gene: 13. Germline CDR1 SNHLY, CDR2 FYNNEI. The CDR3 has 15 amino acids. The CDR3 loop is CASSGKGAAAEIQYF. CDR3 nucleotide sequence: TGTGCCAGCAGTGGGAAGGGGGCTGCGGCCGAGATTCAGTACTTC.

The chain is built from TRBV7-2 and TRBJ1-1, with D possibly matching TRBD1 (5 bases). This CDR3 is built from 12 residues. Germline assignment: CDR1 SGHTA and CDR2 FQGNSA. The germline V and J ends were trimmed by 5 bases and 1 base, with 5 bases remaining between them. CDR3 protein: CASSTGNTEAFF. CDR3 nucleotide sequence: TGTGCCAGCAGCACAGGGAACACTGAAGCTTTCTTT.

This chain uses TRBV5-1 with TRBJ2-3, with D perhaps TRBD1 (5 bases). The CDR3 extends over 15 amino acids. The germline V and J ends were trimmed by 7 bases and 0 bases, with 15 bases remaining between them. In germline, CDR1 is SGHRS, CDR2 YFSETQ. Here the CDR3 DNA reads TGCGCCAGCGGCTCGACAGTTACTAGCACAGATACGCAGTATTTT. Translated, it gives CASGSTVTSTDTQYF.

The V and J genes are TRBV2 and TRBJ2-2, with 8 bases aligning to TRBD1. Per germline, CDR1 SNHLY and CDR2 FYNNEI. There are 14 residues in the CDR3. The trim removed 7 bases at V and 0 bases at J, leaving 1 base unmatched. The CDR3 nucleotides read TGTGCCAGCATGGACAGGGCGAACACCGGGGAGCTGTTTTTT. Translating gives CASMDRANTGELFF.

The genes are TRBV19 and TRBJ1-6; D gene uncertain. V lost 3 bases and J lost 3, with 6 bases in between. CDR1 LNHDA and CDR2 SQIVND come from the germline V gene (reference sequence). The CDR3 contains 14 residues. CDR3 loop: CASSIGDYNSPLHF. CDR3 coding DNA: TGTGCCAGTAGTATTGGGGACTATAATTCACCCCTCCACTTT. The entire variable domain, with the rest obtained from reference TRBV19 and TRBJ1-6, is as follows: DGGITQSPKYLFRKEGQNVTLSCEQNLNHDAMYWYRQDPGQGLRLIYYSQIVNDFQKGDIAEGYSVSREKKESFPLTVTSAQKNPTAFYLCASSIGDYNSPLHFGNGTRLTVT.

The chain combines TRBV24-1 with TRBJ2-1; the match to TRBD1 covers 8 bases. Germline V gene lookup returns CDR1 KGHDR and CDR2 SFDVKD. The V and J ends lost 0 bases and 0 bases, in that order; junction bases with no gene match: 6. CDR3 length: 18 amino acids. The CDR3 loop reads CATSDLRQGISSYNEQFF. The CDR3 DNA sequence: TGTGCCACCAGTGATTTGAGACAGGGGATAAGCTCCTACAATGAGCAGTTCTTC.

The count of this clone is one. The V call is TRBV5-4, the J call TRBJ1-1; 7 bases align to TRBD1. This CDR3 is 14 amino acids long. Germline lookup yields CDR1 SGHNT and CDR2 YYREEE (reference sequence). J lost 3 bases, V lost 2 bases, and 4 bases had no gene match. CDR3 bases: TGTGCCAGCAGCTTCCCTCAGGGGGACACTGAAGCTTTCTTT. Translating it yields CASSFPQGDTEAFF.

The CDR3 nucleotides read TGTGCCAGCAGGGACAGGTACTCCTACGAGCAGTACTTC. Protein sequence: CASRDRYSYEQYF. The gene calls are TRBV6-5 and TRBJ2-7; TRBD1 matches at 7 bases. The CDR3 contains 13 residues. Germline CDR1 is MNHEY and CDR2 is SVGAGI. Trimming cost V 6 bases and J 0 bases; bases outside gene matches: 2.

This clone appeared a few times. The J gene is TRBJ1-2, the V gene TRBV28, with D maybe TRBD1 (6 bases). Germline CDR1 reads MDHEN; CDR2 reads SYDVKM. This CDR3 contains 17 residues. V lost 5 bases and J lost 0, with 19 bases in between. CDR3: CASSPGTFPSTNYGYTF. As DNA, the CDR3 is TGTGCCAGCAGTCCAGGGACATTTCCCTCTACTAACTATGGCTACACCTTC.